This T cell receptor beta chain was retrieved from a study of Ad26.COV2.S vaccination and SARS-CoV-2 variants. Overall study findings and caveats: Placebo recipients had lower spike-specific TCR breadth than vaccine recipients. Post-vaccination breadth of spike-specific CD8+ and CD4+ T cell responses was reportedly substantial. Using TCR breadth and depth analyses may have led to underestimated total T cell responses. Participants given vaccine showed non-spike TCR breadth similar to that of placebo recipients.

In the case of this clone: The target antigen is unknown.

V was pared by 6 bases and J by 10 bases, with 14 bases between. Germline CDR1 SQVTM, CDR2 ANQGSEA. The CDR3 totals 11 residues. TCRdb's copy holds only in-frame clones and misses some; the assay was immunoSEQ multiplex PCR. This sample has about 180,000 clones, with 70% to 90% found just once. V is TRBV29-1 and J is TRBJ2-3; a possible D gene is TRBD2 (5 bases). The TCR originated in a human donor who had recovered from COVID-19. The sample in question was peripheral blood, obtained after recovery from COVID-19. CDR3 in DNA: TGCAGCGTCGGCACTAGTAATGCGCAGTATTTT. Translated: CSVGTSNAQYF.